This TCR beta chain emerged from a study of a mutant IDH1 vaccine in newly diagnosed glioma. Study-level information: Patients had received radiotherapy, temozolomide, or both previously, most receiving both.

Only a few counts were recorded for this clone. What it binds is not known. The data were produced by immunoSEQ multiplex PCR, yet TCRdb's version contains in-frame clones alone and is incomplete. The sample includes roughly 70,000 clones, roughly 84% of them seen just once. Time point: week 11, during vaccination. The content of each vaccine dose was 300 ug of mutant IDH1 20-mer peptide, and topical imiquimod accompanied it. Germline-derived CDR1 and CDR2 are SNHLY and FYNNEI. The CDR3 has 12 residues. After removal of 9 bases from V and 4 bases from J, the junction contained 5 bases not matched to a gene.

The input for sequencing was PBMCs, taken from a glioma patient whose treatment included an IDH1 peptide vaccine. The genes are TRBV2 and TRBJ1-2; 7 bases fit TRBD1. The receptor's source is a woman aged 45 to 65 with glioma. CDR3 protein: CARKGTVYGYTF. The CDR3 DNA follows: TGTGCCAGAAAAGGGACAGTCTATGGCTACACCTTC.